This TCR beta chain emerged from a study of blood T cells in healthy people across ages. Study at large: Every two T cells gave about one barcoded beta molecule via template switching.

This clonotype was observed a handful of times. Its antigen is still unknown. Deletions cut 2 bases from V and 0 bases from J, with 4 bases between. The CDR3 spans 13 residues. Germline lookup yields CDR1 DFQATT and CDR2 SNEGSKA (reference sequence). PCR was performed a second time for roughly 6 to 12 cycles using a sample-barcoded 5' primer and a J-beta primer mix. TCRdb recomputed calls from the 5' RACE reads with MiXCR, one row per CDR3 protein. The sample carries about 1,800,000 distinct CDR3 sequences, approximately 30% recorded once. Study observations and caveats: Higher diversity and more naive CD4+ cells were features of long-lived donors, compared to aged donors.

Source material: blood. This clonotype was sampled from a woman aged 25-40 years in good health. The chain couples TRBV20-1 to TRBJ1-4; D is unresolved. CDR3 DNA: TGCAGTGCTAGATCCTCAACTAATGAAAAACTGTTTTTT. This codes for CSARSSTNEKLFF.